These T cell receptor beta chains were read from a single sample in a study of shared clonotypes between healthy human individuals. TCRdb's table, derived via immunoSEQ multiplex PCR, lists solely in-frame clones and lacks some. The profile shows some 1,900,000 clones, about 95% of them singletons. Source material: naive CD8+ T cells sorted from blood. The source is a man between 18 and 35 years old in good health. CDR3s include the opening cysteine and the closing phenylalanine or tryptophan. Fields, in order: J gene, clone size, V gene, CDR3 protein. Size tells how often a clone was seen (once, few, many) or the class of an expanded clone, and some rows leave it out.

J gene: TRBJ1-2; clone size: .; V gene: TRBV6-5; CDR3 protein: CASSYVGGSNYGYTF
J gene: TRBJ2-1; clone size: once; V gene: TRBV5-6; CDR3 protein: CASSFWTVSSYNEQFF
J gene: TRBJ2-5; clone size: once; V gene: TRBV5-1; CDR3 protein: CASSFGTVQETQYF
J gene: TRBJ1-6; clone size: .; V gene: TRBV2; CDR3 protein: CASRKALSPLHF
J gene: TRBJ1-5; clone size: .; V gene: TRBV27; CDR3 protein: CASSLYSRRDQPQHF
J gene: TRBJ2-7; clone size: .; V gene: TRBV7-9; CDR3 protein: CASSKTNQGPSYEQYF
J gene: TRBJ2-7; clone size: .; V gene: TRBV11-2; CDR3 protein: CASSFEAATTYEQYF
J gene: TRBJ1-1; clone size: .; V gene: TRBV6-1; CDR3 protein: CASTGDGLGEAFF
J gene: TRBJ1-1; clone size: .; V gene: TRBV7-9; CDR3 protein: CASSLDLGGREAFF
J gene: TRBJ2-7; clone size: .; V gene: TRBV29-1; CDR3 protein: CSVPGQGTSYEQYF
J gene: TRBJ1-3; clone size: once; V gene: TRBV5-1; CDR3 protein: CASSQNSGNTIYF
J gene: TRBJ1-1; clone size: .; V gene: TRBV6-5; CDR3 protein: CASSYGYSDTEAFF